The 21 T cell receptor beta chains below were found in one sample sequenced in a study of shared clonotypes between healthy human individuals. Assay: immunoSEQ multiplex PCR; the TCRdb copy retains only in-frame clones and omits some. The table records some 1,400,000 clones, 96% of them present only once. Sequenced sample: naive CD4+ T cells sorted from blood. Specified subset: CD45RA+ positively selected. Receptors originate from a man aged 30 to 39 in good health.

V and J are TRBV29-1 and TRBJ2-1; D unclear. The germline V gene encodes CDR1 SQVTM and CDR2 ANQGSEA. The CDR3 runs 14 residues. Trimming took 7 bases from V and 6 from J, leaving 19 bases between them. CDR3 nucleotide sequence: TGCAGCGCTGGTCCGGGCCTTAAAGTCAATGAGCAGTTCTTC. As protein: CSAGPGLKVNEQFF.

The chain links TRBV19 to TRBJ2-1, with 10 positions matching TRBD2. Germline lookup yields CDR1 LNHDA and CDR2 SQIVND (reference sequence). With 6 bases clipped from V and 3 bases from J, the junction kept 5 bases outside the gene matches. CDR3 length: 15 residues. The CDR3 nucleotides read TGTGCCAGTAGGGTAGCGGGAGGCCGCTACAATGAGCAGTTCTTC. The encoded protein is CASRVAGGRYNEQFF.

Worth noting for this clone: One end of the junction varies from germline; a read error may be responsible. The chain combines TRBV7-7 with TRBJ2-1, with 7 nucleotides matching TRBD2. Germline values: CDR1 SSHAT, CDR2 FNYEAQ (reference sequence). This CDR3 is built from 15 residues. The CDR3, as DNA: TGTGCTAGCAGCCCCCAGAGCGGGACCTACAATGAGCAGTTCTTC. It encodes CASSPQSGTYNEQFF.

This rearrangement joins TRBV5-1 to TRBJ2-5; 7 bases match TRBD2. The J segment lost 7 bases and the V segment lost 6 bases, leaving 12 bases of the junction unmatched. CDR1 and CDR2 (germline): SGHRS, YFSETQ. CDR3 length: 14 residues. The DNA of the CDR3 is TGCGCCAGCACGTTAGGCTCGCCGGGGGGGACCCAGTACTTC. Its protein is CASTLGSPGGTQYF.

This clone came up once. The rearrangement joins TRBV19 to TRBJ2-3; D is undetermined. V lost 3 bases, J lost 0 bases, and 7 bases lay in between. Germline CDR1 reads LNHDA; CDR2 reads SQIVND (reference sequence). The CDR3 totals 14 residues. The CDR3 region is CASSIWRSTDTQYF. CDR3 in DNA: TGTGCCAGTAGTATCTGGCGGAGCACAGATACGCAGTATTTT.

The CDR3: CASSLSRGVGAKNIQYF. Here the CDR3 DNA reads TGTGCCAGCAGTCTTTCCCGGGGTGTTGGGGCCAAAAACATTCAGTACTTC. The rearrangement links TRBV27 to TRBJ2-4; tentative D call: TRBD2 (5 bases). This CDR3 is built from 17 residues. Trimming took 5 bases from V and 1 from J, leaving 18 bases between them. Germline V CDR1 and CDR2: MNHEY, SMNVEV (reference sequence).

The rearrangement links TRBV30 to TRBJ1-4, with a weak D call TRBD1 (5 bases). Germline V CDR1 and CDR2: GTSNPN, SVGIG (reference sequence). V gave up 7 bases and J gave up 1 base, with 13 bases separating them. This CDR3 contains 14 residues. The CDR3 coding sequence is TGTGCCTCACCGGCCGGGGGAACTAATGAAAAACTGTTTTTT. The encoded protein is CASPAGGTNEKLFF.

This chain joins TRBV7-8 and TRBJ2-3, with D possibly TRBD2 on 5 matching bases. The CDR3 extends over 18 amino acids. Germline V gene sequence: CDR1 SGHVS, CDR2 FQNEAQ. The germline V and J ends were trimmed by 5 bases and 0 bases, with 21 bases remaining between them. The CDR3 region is CASSPPSSWRASTDTQYF. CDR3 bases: TGTGCCAGCAGCCCCCCCAGTTCTTGGCGGGCGAGCACAGATACGCAGTATTTT. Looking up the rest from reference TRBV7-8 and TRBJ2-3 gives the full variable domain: GAGVSQSPRYKVAKRGQDVALRCDPISGHVSLFWYQQALGQGPEFLTYFQNEAQLDKSGLPSDRFFAERPEGSVSTLKIQRTQQEDSAVYLCASSPPSSWRASTDTQYFGPGTRLTVL.

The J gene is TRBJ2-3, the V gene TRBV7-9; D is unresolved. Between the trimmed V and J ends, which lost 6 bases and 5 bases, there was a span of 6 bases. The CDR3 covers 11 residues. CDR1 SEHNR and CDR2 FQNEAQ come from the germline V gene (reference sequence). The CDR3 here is CASRIEDTQYF. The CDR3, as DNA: TGTGCCAGCAGGATAGAAGATACGCAGTATTTT.

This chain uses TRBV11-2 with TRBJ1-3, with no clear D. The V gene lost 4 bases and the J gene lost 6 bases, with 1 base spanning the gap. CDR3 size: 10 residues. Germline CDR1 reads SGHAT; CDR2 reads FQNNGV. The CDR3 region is CASSSNTIYF. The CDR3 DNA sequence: TGTGCCAGCAGCTCAAACACCATATATTTT.

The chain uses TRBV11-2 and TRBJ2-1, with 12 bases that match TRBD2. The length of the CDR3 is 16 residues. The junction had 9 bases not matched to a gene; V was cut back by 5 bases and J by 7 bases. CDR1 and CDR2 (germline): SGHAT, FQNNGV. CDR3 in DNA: TGTGCCAGCAGCACCCTAGCGGGAGGGCCGCGAAATGAGCAGTTCTTC. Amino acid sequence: CASSTLAGGPRNEQFF.

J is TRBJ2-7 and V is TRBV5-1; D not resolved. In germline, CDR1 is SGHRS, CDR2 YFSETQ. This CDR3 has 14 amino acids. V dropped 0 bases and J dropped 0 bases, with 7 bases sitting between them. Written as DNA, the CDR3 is TGCGCCAGCAGCTTGGATGCCTACTCCTACGAGCAGTACTTC. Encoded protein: CASSLDAYSYEQYF. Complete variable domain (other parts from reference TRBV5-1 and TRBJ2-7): KAGVTQTPRYLIKTRGQQVTLSCSPISGHRSVSWYQQTPGQGLQFLFEYFSETQRNKGNFPGRFSGRQFSNSRSEMNVSTLELGDSALYLCASSLDAYSYEQYFGPGTRLTVT.

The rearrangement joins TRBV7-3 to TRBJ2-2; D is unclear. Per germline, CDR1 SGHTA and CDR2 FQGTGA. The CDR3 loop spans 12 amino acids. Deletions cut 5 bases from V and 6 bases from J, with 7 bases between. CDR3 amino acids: CASSHRAGELFF. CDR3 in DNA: TGTGCCAGCAGCCACCGGGCCGGGGAGCTGTTTTTT.

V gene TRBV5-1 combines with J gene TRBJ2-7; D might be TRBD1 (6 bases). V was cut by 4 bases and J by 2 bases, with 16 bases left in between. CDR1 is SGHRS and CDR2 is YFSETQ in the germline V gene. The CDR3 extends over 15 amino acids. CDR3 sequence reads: CASSLVGTPAYEQYF. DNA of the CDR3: TGCGCCAGCAGCCTTGTCGGGACACCAGCCTACGAGCAGTACTTC.

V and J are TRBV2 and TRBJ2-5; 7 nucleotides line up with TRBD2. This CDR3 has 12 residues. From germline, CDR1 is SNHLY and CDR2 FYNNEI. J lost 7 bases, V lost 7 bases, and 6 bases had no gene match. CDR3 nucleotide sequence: TGTGCCAGCACCTGGGACTACGGGACCCAGTACTTC. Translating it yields CASTWDYGTQYF.

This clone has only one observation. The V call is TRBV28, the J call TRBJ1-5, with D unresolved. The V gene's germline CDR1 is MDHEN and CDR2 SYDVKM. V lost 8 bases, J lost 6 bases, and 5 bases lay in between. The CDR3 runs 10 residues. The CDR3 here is CASGSQPQHF. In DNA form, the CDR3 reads TGTGCCAGCGGGTCTCAGCCCCAGCATTTT.

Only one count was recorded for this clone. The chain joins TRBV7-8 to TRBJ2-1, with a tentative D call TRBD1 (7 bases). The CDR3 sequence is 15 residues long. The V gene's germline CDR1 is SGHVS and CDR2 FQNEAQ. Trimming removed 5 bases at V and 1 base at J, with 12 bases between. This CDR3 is CASSLQGRSYNEQFF. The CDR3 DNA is TGTGCCAGCAGCCTACAGGGGAGGTCCTACAATGAGCAGTTCTTC.

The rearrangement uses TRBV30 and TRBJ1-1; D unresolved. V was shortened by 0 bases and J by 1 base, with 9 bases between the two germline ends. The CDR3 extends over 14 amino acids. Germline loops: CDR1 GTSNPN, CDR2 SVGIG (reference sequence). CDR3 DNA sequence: TGTGCCTGGAGTGTTGGAGGTCCGAACACTGAAGCTTTCTTT. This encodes CAWSVGGPNTEAFF.

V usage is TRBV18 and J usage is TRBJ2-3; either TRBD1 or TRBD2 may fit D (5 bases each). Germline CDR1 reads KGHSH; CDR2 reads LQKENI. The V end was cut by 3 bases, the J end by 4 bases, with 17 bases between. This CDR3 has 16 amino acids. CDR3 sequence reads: CASSPGDSLASDTQYF. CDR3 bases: TGTGCCAGCTCACCGGGAGACAGTCTAGCCTCAGATACGCAGTATTTT.

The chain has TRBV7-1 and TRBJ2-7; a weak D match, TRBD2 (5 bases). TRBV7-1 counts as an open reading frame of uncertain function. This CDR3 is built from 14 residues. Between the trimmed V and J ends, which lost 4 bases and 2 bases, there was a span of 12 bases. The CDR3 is CASSLARAAYEQYF. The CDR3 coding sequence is TGTGCCAGCAGCTTAGCGAGGGCGGCCTACGAGCAGTACTTC.

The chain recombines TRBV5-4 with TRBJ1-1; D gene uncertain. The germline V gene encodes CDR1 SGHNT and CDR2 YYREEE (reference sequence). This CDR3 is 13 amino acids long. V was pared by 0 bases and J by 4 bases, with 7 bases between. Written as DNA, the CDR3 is TGTGCCAGCAGCTTGGTCGGTGCCACTGAAGCTTTCTTT. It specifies CASSLVGATEAFF.